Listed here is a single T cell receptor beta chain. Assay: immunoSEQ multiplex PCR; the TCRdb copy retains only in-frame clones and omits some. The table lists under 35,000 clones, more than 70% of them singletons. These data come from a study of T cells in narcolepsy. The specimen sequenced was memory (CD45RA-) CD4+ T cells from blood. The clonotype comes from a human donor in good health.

The CDR3 region has the DNA TGTGCCAGCAGGAAAGGGATCCTGGAATCCTACGAGCAGTACTTC. Translated: CASRKGILESYEQYF. The genes are TRBV5-6 and TRBJ2-7; D call uncertain. Germline V lookup: CDR1 SGHDT, CDR2 YYEEEE. This CDR3 region has 15 residues. The V and J ends lost 5 bases and 1 base respectively, with 16 bases between them.